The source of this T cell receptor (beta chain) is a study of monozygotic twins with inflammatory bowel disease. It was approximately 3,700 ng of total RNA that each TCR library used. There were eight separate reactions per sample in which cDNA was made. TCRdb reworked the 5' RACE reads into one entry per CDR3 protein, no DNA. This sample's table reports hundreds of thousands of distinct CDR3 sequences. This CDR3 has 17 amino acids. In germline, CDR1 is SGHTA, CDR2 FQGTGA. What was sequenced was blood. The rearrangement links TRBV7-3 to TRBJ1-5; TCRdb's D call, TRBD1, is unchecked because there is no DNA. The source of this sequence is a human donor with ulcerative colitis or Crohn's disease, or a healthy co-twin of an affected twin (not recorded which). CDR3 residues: CASSLSLTEGGGQPQHF. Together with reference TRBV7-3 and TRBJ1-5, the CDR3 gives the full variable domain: GAGVSQTPSNKVTEKGKYVELRCDPISGHTALYWYRQSLGQGPEFLIYFQGTGAADDSGLPNDRFFAVRPEGSVSTLKIQRTERGDSAVYLCASSLSLTEGGGQPQHFGDGTRLSIL.